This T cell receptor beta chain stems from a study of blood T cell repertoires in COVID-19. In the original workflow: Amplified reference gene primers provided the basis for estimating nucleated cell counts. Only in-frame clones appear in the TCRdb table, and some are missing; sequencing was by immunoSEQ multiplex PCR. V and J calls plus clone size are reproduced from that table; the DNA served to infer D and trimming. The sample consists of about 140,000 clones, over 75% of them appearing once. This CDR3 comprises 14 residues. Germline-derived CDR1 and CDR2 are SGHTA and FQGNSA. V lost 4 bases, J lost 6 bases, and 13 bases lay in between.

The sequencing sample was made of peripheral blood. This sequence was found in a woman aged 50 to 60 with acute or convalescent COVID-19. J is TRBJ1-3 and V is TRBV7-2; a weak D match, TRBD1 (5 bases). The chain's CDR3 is CASSSQSGENTIYF. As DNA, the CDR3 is TGTGCCAGCAGCTCCCAATCGGGGGAAAACACCATATATTTT.